This entry concerns a single T cell receptor beta chain. The sample is drawn from a study of blood T cell repertoires in COVID-19. Authors' methods: Reference gene primer amplification in the assay estimated nucleated cell counts. The table came from immunoSEQ multiplex PCR; TCRdb's copy has only in-frame clones and leaves some out. From that table come the V and J calls and clone size; the DNA was used to work out D and trimming. The sample includes some 530,000 clones, about nine tenths of them seen just once. Germline V CDR1 and CDR2: LGHDT, YNNKEL (reference sequence). The junction had 8 bases not matched to a gene; V was cut back by 3 bases and J by 4 bases. The CDR3 is 17 residues long.

Sequencing input: PBMCs or T cells enriched from blood (not recorded which). The V gene is TRBV3-1 (or the pseudogene TRBV3-2), the J gene TRBJ2-1, with 11 positions matching TRBD2. This TCR was recovered from a woman aged 55-70 years who had recovered from COVID-19. The CDR3 region is CASSHQGTSGPYNEQFF. DNA of the CDR3: TGTGCCAGCAGCCATCAAGGGACTAGCGGACCGTACAATGAGCAGTTCTTC.